The present entry profiles one TCR beta chain with its context. Its antigen is not identified. The sample originates from a study of response to subunit inactivated influenza vaccine. Using its own MiXCR run on the RT-PCR reads, TCRdb lists one record per CDR3 protein. Counted here are 500,000 to 600,000 distinct CDR3 sequences, 10% to 15% occurring once; the ten biggest clones make up about a tenth. Study results and caveats: Each seasonal influenza vaccination recruits few new T cells, the authors suggested.

The sample in question was PBMCs from blood, obtained on the day of vaccination. This receptor was obtained from a man in his fifties or sixties who received an inactivated influenza vaccine.

DNA of the CDR3: TGTGCCATCAGTGTAGGGACTCCGGGTTGGGATACGCAGTATTTT. It encodes CAISVGTPGWDTQYF. The chain joins TRBV10-3 to TRBJ2-3; TRBD2 might be the D (6 bases). Looked up from germline, CDR1 is ENHRY and CDR2 is SYGVKD. The CDR3 loop spans 15 amino acids. The ends were cut back, 4 bases at V and 6 bases at J, with 17 bases in the middle.